This T cell receptor (beta chain) stems from a study of OX40 agonist ivuxolimab in advanced cancers. In the study overall: The dose-escalation group included hepatocellular carcinoma, melanoma, renal cell carcinoma and head and neck cancer.

TCRdb's table, derived via immunoSEQ multiplex PCR, lists solely in-frame clones and lacks some. The sample includes approximately 74,000 clones, approximately 91% seen only once; the top ten take around 0.29%. As concerns this clone: The antigen remains unidentified.

CDR1 and CDR2 (germline): LNHDA, SQIVND (reference sequence). The V gene lost 5 bases and the J gene lost 9 bases, with 20 bases spanning the gap. The CDR3 consists of 15 residues. Study-wide findings and caveats: CD4+ and CD8+ blood T cells expanded clonally by week 6 at 0.1 to 3.0 mg/kg.

The TCR comes from an adult with an advanced solid tumor such as melanoma, head and neck, liver or kidney cancer. The sample consisted of CD4+ or CD8+ T cells sorted from blood, taken in a trial of the OX40 agonist ivuxolimab. This sequence joins TRBV19 and TRBJ2-1; maybe TRBD2 (5 bases). The DNA of the CDR3 is TGTGCCAGTAGTGTTGGACGACTAACCCGGGTTGAGCAGTTCTTC. Encoded protein: CASSVGRLTRVEQFF. The full variable domain, completed using reference TRBV19 and TRBJ2-1, is DGGITQSPKYLFRKEGQNVTLSCEQNLNHDAMYWYRQDPGQGLRLIYYSQIVNDFQKGDIAEGYSVSREKKESFPLTVTSAQKNPTAFYLCASSVGRLTRVEQFFGPGTRLTVL.